Below are 10 T cell receptor beta chains sequenced from a single sample in a study of cytomegalovirus exposure and HLA in healthy donors. The PCR was carried out with 60 Vbeta primers and 13 Jbeta primers. The protocol was immunoSEQ multiplex PCR, while the TCRdb copy is restricted to in-frame clones and leaves out a portion. The table has 99,000 or so clones, 60% to 80% seen once. Sequenced sample: PBMCs. The receptors shown here come from a woman aged 40 to 49 in good health and CMV-seropositive.

This chain uses TRBV29-1 with TRBJ2-3; D unresolved. The CDR3 consists of 11 residues. V was clipped by 6 bases and J by 3 bases, with 7 bases between them. Per the germline V gene, CDR1 is SQVTM and CDR2 is ANQGSEA. CDR3 sequence reads: CSVRTTDTQYF. CDR3 nucleotide sequence: TGCAGCGTCCGTACAACAGATACGCAGTATTTT.

The chain joins TRBV15 to TRBJ2-2, with D tentatively TRBD1 (6 bases). Trimming left V 1 base short and J 5 bases short, with 17 bases between. The CDR3 length is 17 residues. From germline, CDR1 is LNHNV and CDR2 YYDKDF (reference sequence). CDR3 bases: TGTGCCACCAGCAGAGCCCAGTTCAGGGGAGCGACCGGGGAGCTGTTTTTT. It codes for CATSRAQFRGATGELFF. The full variable domain, completed using reference TRBV15 and TRBJ2-2, is DAMVIQNPRYQVTQFGKPVTLSCSQTLNHNVMYWYQQKSSQAPKLLFHYYDKDFNNEADTPDNFQSRRPNTSFCFLDIRSPGLGDTAMYLCATSRAQFRGATGELFFGEGSRLTVL.

This chain uses TRBV4-1 with TRBJ2-1; weak D call: TRBD2 (6 bases). The V end was cut by 2 bases, the J end by 2 bases, with 13 bases between. The CDR3 extends over 16 amino acids. Germline loops: CDR1 MGHRA, CDR2 YSYEKL. The CDR3 here is CASSQSRLGAYNEQFF. Written as DNA, the CDR3 is TGCGCCAGCAGCCAATCCAGACTAGGTGCCTACAATGAGCAGTTCTTC.

V is TRBV10-3 and J is TRBJ1-4; D unresolved. The CDR3 contains 13 residues. Trimming cost V 4 bases and J 0 bases, with 3 bases left between them. The germline gives CDR1 ENHRY, CDR2 SYGVKD. The CDR3: CAISGATNEKLFF. The CDR3 DNA sequence: TGTGCCATCAGTGGAGCAACTAATGAAAAACTGTTTTTT.

The V gene is TRBV7-9, the J gene TRBJ1-6; maybe TRBD1 (5 bases). The germline CDR1 and CDR2 sequences are SEHNR and FQNEAQ (reference sequence). Trimming left V 1 base short and J 9 bases short, with 16 bases between. The CDR3 spans 16 residues. The CDR3 reads CASSLEGPGGGSPLHF. The CDR3 coding sequence is TGTGCCAGCAGCTTAGAAGGTCCCGGGGGGGGTTCACCCCTCCACTTT.

The chain carries TRBV9 and TRBJ1-2, with 7 positions matching TRBD1. The CDR3 sequence is 17 residues long. Trimming took 3 bases from V and 4 from J; bases not matched to a gene: 15. Germline assignment: CDR1 SGDLS and CDR2 YYNGEE. The CDR3 here is CASSGEVGTGVAYGYTF. CDR3 coding DNA: TGTGCCAGCAGCGGGGAGGTGGGTACAGGGGTGGCCTATGGCTACACCTTC.

This chain uses TRBV4-3 with TRBJ2-2; D is uncertain. Germline assignment: CDR1 LGHNA and CDR2 YSLEER. Trimming stripped 7 bases from V and 3 bases from J, with 18 bases between. The CDR3 is made up of 16 amino acids. The CDR3, as DNA: TGCGCCAGCACCTCCCAGGTGGGCCCCTACACCGGGGAGCTGTTTTTT. Translated, it gives CASTSQVGPYTGELFF.

The chain recombines TRBV28 with TRBJ1-6; perhaps TRBD1 as D (5 bases). The ends were cut back, 6 bases at V and 7 bases at J, with 10 bases in the middle. The germline CDR1 and CDR2 sequences are MDHEN and SYDVKM. This CDR3 is built from 13 residues. The CDR3 DNA follows: TGTGCCAGCAGATCAGACAGAAATTCACCCCTCCACTTT. Translating gives CASRSDRNSPLHF.

The CDR3 region is CASSHRDSLDEQFF. CDR3 DNA: TGTGCCAGCAGCCACCGGGACAGTTTGGATGAGCAGTTCTTC. J is TRBJ2-1 and V is TRBV7-9; the match to TRBD1 covers 7 bases. The CDR3 extends over 14 amino acids. V shed 5 bases and J 8 bases; nucleotides not matched to a gene: 9. CDR1 SEHNR and CDR2 FQNEAQ come from the germline V gene (reference sequence).

The chain uses TRBV4-1 and TRBJ2-1; 10 bases align to TRBD2. CDR1 and CDR2 from the germline V gene are MGHRA and YSYEKL. The CDR3 spans 14 residues. Losses at the gene ends were 4 bases for V and 6 bases for J; bases not matched to a gene: 3. The CDR3 nucleotides read TGCGCCAGCAGCCGGGGACTAGCGAGCAATGAGCAGTTCTTC. Its translation is CASSRGLASNEQFF.